Each of the 13 T cell receptor beta chains below was sequenced from the same sample in a study of identical twins. TCRdb processed the 5' RACE reads anew with MiXCR; each CDR3 protein has one entry. The sample contains 270,000 or so distinct CDR3 sequences, about 8.5% of which appear only once. These data were likewise used in another study, on yellow fever vaccine responses in identical twins.

The specimen sequenced was CD8+ T cells sorted from blood. Source of these receptors: a woman aged 18-35 years in good health.

This clonotype was observed many times. The chain uses TRBV9 and TRBJ2-1; D gene unclear. Looked up from germline, CDR1 is SGDLS and CDR2 is YYNGEE. With 4 bases removed from V and 8 bases from J, the gap between germline ends came to 10 bases. The CDR3 has 12 residues. For the CDR3, the DNA is TGTGCCAGCAGCCCACCAGGTTATGAGCAGTTCTTC. As protein: CASSPPGYEQFF.

This clonotype occurred many times. This rearrangement joins TRBV7-9 to TRBJ1-2, with a tentative D call TRBD1 (5 bases). CDR3 size: 14 residues. V was cut by 2 bases and J by 8 bases, with 15 bases left in between. CDR1 and CDR2 from the germline V gene are SEHNR and FQNEAQ (reference sequence). DNA for the CDR3: TGTGCCAGCAGCTTAAACCCCGTGGGGGAGGGCTACACCTTC. Its protein product is CASSLNPVGEGYTF.

The table lists this clonotype with many counts. The chain joins TRBV29-1 to TRBJ2-1; possibly TRBD2 for D (7 bases). Germline V gene sequence: CDR1 SQVTM, CDR2 ANQGSEA. This CDR3 has 13 residues. Trimming took 3 bases from V and 6 from J, leaving 12 bases between them. The CDR3 spells CSVEGGTPNEQFF. In DNA, the CDR3 is TGCAGCGTTGAGGGGGGGACACCCAATGAGCAGTTCTTC.

The sample holds many counts of this clonotype. The rearrangement links TRBV29-1 to TRBJ1-1, with D hard to call. The CDR3 has 12 amino acids. Germline values: CDR1 SQVTM, CDR2 ANQGSEA. V was pared by 8 bases and J by 6 bases, with 16 bases between. CDR3 nucleotide sequence: TGCAGCCTACCGGGCCCGGAGGCTGAAGCTTTCTTT. Residues: CSLPGPEAEAFF.

The sample holds many counts of this clonotype. This chain joins TRBV28 and TRBJ2-1; no clear D gene. V was pared by 5 bases and J by 7 bases, with 9 bases between. Germline loops: CDR1 MDHEN, CDR2 SYDVKM. CDR3 length equals 12 residues. The CDR3 region is CASSPVRNEQFF. CDR3 nucleotide sequence: TGTGCCAGCAGTCCGGTTAGGAATGAGCAGTTCTTC. The full variable domain, completed using reference TRBV28 and TRBJ2-1, is DVKVTQSSRYLVKRTGEKVFLECVQDMDHENMFWYRQDPGLGLRLIYFSYDVKMKEKGDIPEGYSVSREKKERFSLILESASTNQTSMYLCASSPVRNEQFFGPGTRLTVL.

This clonotype was seen a handful of times. The chain has TRBV10-3 and TRBJ2-5; D might be TRBD1 (7 bases). The CDR3 extends over 15 amino acids. Trimming stripped 6 bases from V and 3 bases from J, with 17 bases between. Germline CDR1 reads ENHRY; CDR2 reads SYGVKD. The CDR3 DNA reads as TGTGCCATCAGGAGGGGGGACAGCTCAGAAGAGACCCAGTACTTC. Translation gives CAIRRGDSSEETQYF.

In this sample, this clonotype turned up a few times. The chain uses TRBV12-3 or TRBV12-4 and TRBJ2-2; D is possibly TRBD2 (6 bases). Deletions cut 5 bases from V and 4 bases from J, with 23 bases between. The CDR3 has 18 residues. DNA of the CDR3: TGTGCCAGCAGTACACCTCTTGGGGCACCGGAGGGCACCGGGGAGCTGTTTTTT. Amino acids: CASSTPLGAPEGTGELFF.

The V gene is TRBV5-1, the J gene TRBJ2-5; maybe TRBD2 (6 bases). This CDR3 has 16 residues. Germline CDR1 and CDR2: SGHRS and YFSETQ. V lost 0 bases and J lost 0, with 12 bases in between. Written as DNA, the CDR3 is TGCGCCAGCAGCTTGGTCGGAGGGGAGTACCAAGAGACCCAGTACTTC. As protein: CASSLVGGEYQETQYF. Full variable domain (missing parts from reference TRBV5-1 and TRBJ2-5): KAGVTQTPRYLIKTRGQQVTLSCSPISGHRSVSWYQQTPGQGLQFLFEYFSETQRNKGNFPGRFSGRQFSNSRSEMNVSTLELGDSALYLCASSLVGGEYQETQYFGPGTRLLVL.

The chain combines TRBV4-3 with TRBJ2-2; D remains ambiguous. CDR3 length: 13 residues. From germline, CDR1 is LGHNA and CDR2 YSLEER. V lost 0 bases and J lost 4, with 3 bases in between. CDR3 loop: CASSQEITGELFF. DNA for the CDR3: TGCGCCAGCAGCCAAGAGATCACCGGGGAGCTGTTTTTT.

The chain has TRBV4-3 and TRBJ1-5; D is unclear. The germline V and J ends were trimmed by 0 bases and 2 bases, with 14 bases remaining between them. The CDR3 has 17 amino acids. The germline CDR1 and CDR2 sequences are LGHNA and YSLEER. CDR3 loop: CASSQDYPPWGNQPQHF. CDR3 bases: TGCGCCAGCAGCCAAGATTACCCTCCGTGGGGCAATCAGCCCCAGCATTTT.

This clonotype was observed many times. The chain carries TRBV29-1 and TRBJ2-1; 9 nucleotides line up with TRBD1. Germline trimming cut 0 bases from V and 2 bases from J; bases unmatched to any gene: 5. The CDR3 covers 16 residues. CDR1 and CDR2 from the germline V gene are SQVTM and ANQGSEA. CDR3 in DNA: TGCAGCGTTGAAGATCCCGGGACAGGGACCTACAATGAGCAGTTCTTC. It encodes CSVEDPGTGTYNEQFF.

In its sample, this clonotype was seen many times. The rearrangement links TRBV4-1 to TRBJ2-1; D might be TRBD2 (6 bases). CDR1 is MGHRA, CDR2 YSYEKL, per germline. The CDR3 is 12 amino acids. With 2 bases removed from V and 11 bases from J, the gap between germline ends came to 10 bases. The CDR3 loop is CASSQLAVKQFF. The CDR3 region has the DNA TGCGCCAGCAGCCAATTAGCGGTTAAGCAGTTCTTC.

The chain is built from TRBV7-9 and TRBJ2-5, with D perhaps TRBD1 (5 bases). The ends were cut back, 4 bases at V and 1 base at J, with 13 bases in the middle. Germline lookup yields CDR1 SEHNR and CDR2 FQNEAQ (reference sequence). The CDR3 is made up of 15 amino acids. CDR3: CASSSNNRLQETQYF. CDR3 nucleotide sequence: TGTGCCAGCAGCTCCAATAACAGGCTCCAAGAGACCCAGTACTTC. The variable domain in full, with the rest retrieved from reference TRBV7-9 and TRBJ2-5, is DTGVSQNPRHKITKRGQNVTFRCDPISEHNRLYWYRQTLGQGPEFLTYFQNEAQLEKSRLLSDRFSAERPKGSFSTLEIQRTEQGDSAMYLCASSSNNRLQETQYFGPGTRLLVL.